This T cell receptor beta chain was documented in a study of response to subunit inactivated influenza vaccine. The germline gives CDR1 SGHTA, CDR2 FQGNSA. The CDR3 is 15 amino acids. J gave up 5 bases and V 6 bases, and 7 bases lay outside the gene matches. TCRdb re-analysed the RT-PCR reads in MiXCR, keeping a single row per CDR3 protein. The table lists 500,000 to 600,000 distinct CDR3 sequences, 13% of them singletons. This chain connects TRBV7-2 to TRBJ2-5; 12 bases match TRBD2. This sample comprised PBMCs from blood, obtained about 40 days after vaccination. The receptor's source is a man between 50 and 59 years old who received an inactivated influenza vaccine. Written as DNA, the CDR3 is TGTGCCAGCAGTCAGACTAGCGGGAGTGGGGAGACCCAGTACTTC. As protein: CASSQTSGSGETQYF.